The rows below give T cell receptor beta chains drawn from one sample of a study of shared clonotypes between healthy human individuals. Produced via immunoSEQ multiplex PCR; TCRdb's table is partial and in-frame only. Among about 490,000 clones listed, 76% were seen once. The sequenced sample consisted of PBMCs. The source is a woman between 40 and 55 years old in good health. Some clones in this sample may be carry-over from other donors' samples. Each CDR3 is given with its conserved first and last residue. The order of the fields is clone size, J gene, D gene, V gene, CDR3 protein, CDR3 DNA. D genes are given only for firm matches. Only part of the rows carry a size: once, few, many, or a class if the clone is expanded.

NA TRBJ1-2 NA TRBV6-4 CASSEAGRGYTF TGTGCCAGCAGTGAGGCAGGCCGGGGCTACACCTTC
few TRBJ1-5 NA TRBV19 CASSSGSRSNQPQHF TGTGCCAGTAGTTCGGGGTCAAGGAGCAATCAGCCCCAGCATTTT
NA TRBJ2-1 NA TRBV6-1 CASCGSPSSYNEQFF TGTGCCAGCTGTGGGAGCCCAAGCTCCTACAATGAGCAGTTCTTC
NA TRBJ2-2 NA TRBV19 CASSQSGLAPGELFF TGTGCCAGTAGTCAGTCAGGATTAGCGCCCGGGGAGCTGTTTTTT
NA TRBJ1-1 NA TRBV5-4 CASSLKIGQPNTEAFF TGTGCCAGCAGCTTGAAAATTGGGCAGCCGAACACTGAAGCTTTCTTT
NA TRBJ2-5 TRBD2 TRBV2 CASFGTGLAAETQYF TGTGCCAGTTTCGGAACGGGACTAGCGGCAGAGACCCAGTACTTC
NA TRBJ2-3 TRBD2 TRBV7-9 CASSSWTSGTDTQYF TGTGCCAGCAGCTCCTGGACTAGCGGCACAGATACGCAGTATTTT
few TRBJ2-2 NA TRBV30 CAWSLGGELFF TGTGCCTGGAGTTTGGGGGGGGAGCTGTTTTTT
NA TRBJ2-2 TRBD2 TRBV19 CASSAIAGKTGELFF TGTGCCAGTAGTGCCATAGCGGGAAAGACCGGGGAGCTGTTTTTT
NA TRBJ2-1 NA TRBV6-6 CASRDWNNEQFF TGTGCCAGCAGGGATTGGAACAATGAGCAGTTCTTC
many TRBJ2-7 TRBD2 TRBV4-2 CASSQGASGAWEQYF TGTGCCAGCAGCCAAGGGGCTAGCGGGGCCTGGGAGCAGTACTTC
few TRBJ1-4 NA TRBV19 CASSPYRSGKLFF TGTGCCAGTAGTCCATACAGGAGCGGAAAACTGTTTTTT
NA TRBJ1-5 NA TRBV4-2 CASSGQISNQPQHF TGTGCCAGCAGCGGGCAGATTAGCAATCAGCCCCAGCATTTT
NA TRBJ2-3 TRBD1 TRBV9 CASSVFGTGRTDTQYF TGTGCCAGCAGCGTATTTGGGACAGGACGCACAGATACGCAGTATTTT
many TRBJ2-3 NA TRBV30 CAWSMVSDTQYF TGTGCCTGGAGTATGGTCTCAGATACGCAGTATTTT
NA TRBJ2-7 NA TRBV13 CASSLWAGGRTYEQYF TGTGCCAGCAGCTTATGGGCCGGGGGGCGAACCTACGAGCAGTACTTC
NA TRBJ1-5 NA TRBV28 CASSLGVERSQHF TGTGCCAGCAGTTTAGGAGTAGAGCGCTCCCAGCATTTT
NA TRBJ2-3 NA TRBV9 CASSVDPVEPGDTQYF TGTGCCAGCAGCGTAGACCCCGTGGAGCCCGGGGATACGCAGTATTTT
NA TRBJ2-6 NA TRBV14 CASSLNGAGANVLTF TGTGCCAGCAGCCTTAATGGGGCCGGGGCCAACGTCCTGACTTTC
NA TRBJ2-5 NA TRBV7-9 CASSLSWQGGETQYF TGTGCCAGCAGCTTATCGTGGCAGGGCGGAGAGACCCAGTACTTC
NA TRBJ2-7 NA TRBV27 CASSFLRGGNYEQYF TGTGCCAGCAGTTTCCTTCGTGGCGGCAACTACGAGCAGTACTTC
NA TRBJ2-2 NA TRBV7-2 CASSLEGGGTGELFF TGTGCCAGCAGCTTGGAGGGAGGGGGTACCGGGGAGCTGTTTTTT
few TRBJ1-1 TRBD1 TRBV29-1 CSVTGRSGTEAFF TGCAGCGTGACAGGGCGTAGCGGTACCGAAGCTTTCTTT
NA TRBJ2-5 NA TRBV13 CASSAGAYRRGETQYF TGTGCCAGCAGCGCGGGGGCGTACCGGAGGGGAGAGACCCAGTACTTC
NA TRBJ2-3 NA TRBV19 CASTLGRTPSTDTQYF TGTGCCAGTACCCTGGGACGGACTCCGAGCACAGATACGCAGTATTTT
NA TRBJ2-1 TRBD2 TRBV27 CASSLWGGNEQFF TGTGCCAGCAGTTTGTGGGGGGGCAATGAGCAGTTCTTC
NA TRBJ2-3 NA TRBV9 CASSPGVTTDTQYF TGTGCCAGCAGCCCCGGGGTTACCACAGATACGCAGTATTTT
NA TRBJ2-5 TRBD1 TRBV5-6 CASSSGTGWETQYF TGTGCCAGCAGCTCCGGGACAGGGTGGGAGACCCAGTACTTC
many TRBJ2-2 TRBD2 TRBV2 CASSPTSGDTGELFF TGTGCCAGCAGTCCAACTAGCGGCGACACCGGGGAGCTGTTTTTT
few TRBJ2-1 NA TRBV18 CASSPQAGRNEQFF TGTGCCAGCTCACCACAAGCAGGGAGGAATGAGCAGTTCTTC
NA TRBJ2-6 NA TRBV6-1 CASSMGDGANVLTF TGTGCCAGCAGTATGGGGGATGGGGCCAACGTCCTGACTTTC
NA TRBJ2-7 TRBD2 TRBV18 CASSLRGDYEQYF TGTGCCAGCTCACTACGGGGGGACTACGAGCAGTACTTC
NA TRBJ2-7 TRBD1 TRBV28 CASSVDRVWYEQYF TGTGCCAGCAGTGTCGACAGGGTATGGTACGAGCAGTACTTC
NA TRBJ1-1 NA TRBV5-1 CASSSDVGQGNTEAFF TGCGCCAGCAGCTCGGACGTGGGGCAGGGGAACACTGAAGCTTTCTTT